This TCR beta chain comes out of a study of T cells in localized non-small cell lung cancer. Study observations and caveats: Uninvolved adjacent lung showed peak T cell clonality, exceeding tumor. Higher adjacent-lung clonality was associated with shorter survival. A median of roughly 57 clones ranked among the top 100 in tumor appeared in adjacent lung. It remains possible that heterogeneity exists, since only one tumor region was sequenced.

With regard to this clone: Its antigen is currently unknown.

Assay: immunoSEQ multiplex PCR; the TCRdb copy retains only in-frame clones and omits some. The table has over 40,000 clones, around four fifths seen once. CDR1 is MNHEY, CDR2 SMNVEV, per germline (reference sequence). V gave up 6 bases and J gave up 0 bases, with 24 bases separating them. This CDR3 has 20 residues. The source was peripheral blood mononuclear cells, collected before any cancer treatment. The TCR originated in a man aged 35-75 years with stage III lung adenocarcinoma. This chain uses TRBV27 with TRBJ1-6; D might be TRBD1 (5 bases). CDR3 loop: CASRGRMFTGGSSYNSPLHF. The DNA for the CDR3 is TGTGCCAGCAGGGGACGCATGTTCACCGGAGGGAGCTCCTATAATTCACCCCTCCACTTT.